These 30 T cell receptor beta chains originate from one sample sequenced in a study of CD8 T cells in ankylosing spondylitis. TCRdb called the 5' RACE reads again in MiXCR, with one record for every CDR3 protein. This table holds 300,000 to 350,000 distinct CDR3 sequences, approximately 10% found once. Sequenced: blood, either unsorted or a sorted T cell fraction (not recorded which). These receptors all stem from a female donor with ankylosing spondylitis or in good health (not recorded which).

This clonotype appeared many times. The chain couples TRBV19 to TRBJ1-2; D is unclear. V lost 8 bases to trimming and J lost 0 bases, with 16 bases between them. Germline V lookup: CDR1 LNHDA, CDR2 SQIVND (reference sequence). This CDR3 has 15 amino acids. In DNA form, the CDR3 reads TGTGCCAGTTGGGGAGGATGGGCAGCTAACTATGGCTACACCTTC. Amino acid sequence: CASWGGWAANYGYTF. Combining the CDR3 with reference TRBV19 and TRBJ1-2 gives the whole variable domain DGGITQSPKYLFRKEGQNVTLSCEQNLNHDAMYWYRQDPGQGLRLIYYSQIVNDFQKGDIAEGYSVSREKKESFPLTVTSAQKNPTAFYLCASWGGWAANYGYTFGSGTRLTVV.

This clonotype has ten or more counts. This chain's CDR3 is CSATGSQETQYF. CDR3 DNA sequence: TGCAGTGCTACGGGTAGTCAAGAGACCCAGTACTTC. The chain couples TRBV20-1 to TRBJ2-5; D ambiguous. Trimming stripped 4 bases from V and 2 bases from J, with 8 bases between. Germline CDR1 DFQATT, CDR2 SNEGSKA (reference sequence). CDR3 length: 12 residues.

This chain uses TRBV12-3 or TRBV12-4 with TRBJ2-2; D not certain. The CDR3 has 14 amino acids. The ends were cut back, 3 bases at V and 4 bases at J, with 9 bases in the middle. DNA of the CDR3: TGTGCCAGCAGTTTTTTTAGGCTCACCGGGGAGCTGTTTTTT. Residues: CASSFFRLTGELFF.

This clonotype showed up many times. The chain combines TRBV12-3 or TRBV12-4 with TRBJ2-3; D is uncertain. Trimming cost V 3 bases and J 4 bases, with 8 bases left between them. The length of the CDR3 is 13 residues. The DNA for the CDR3 is TGTGCCAGCAGTTTTGTCCAGGCAGATACGCAGTATTTT. Amino acids: CASSFVQADTQYF.

This clonotype was found many times. The V call is TRBV20-1, the J call TRBJ2-1; D is unresolved. From germline, CDR1 is DFQATT and CDR2 SNEGSKA (reference sequence). V was cut by 5 bases and J by 9 bases, with 14 bases left in between. The CDR3 has 12 amino acids. DNA for the CDR3: TGCAGTGCTTCCCGTGGAATGGGTGAGCAGTTCTTC. It codes for CSASRGMGEQFF.

At least ten counts were recorded for this clonotype. The rearrangement joins TRBV7-2 to TRBJ2-1; D ambiguous. The CDR3 is made up of 16 amino acids. V gave up 4 bases and J gave up 2 bases, with 15 bases separating them. CDR1 is SGHTA and CDR2 is FQGNSA in the germline V gene. The CDR3 coding sequence is TGTGCCAGCAGCTCGAATGGCCCATCTCCCTACAATGAGCAGTTCTTC. It is translated as CASSSNGPSPYNEQFF.

This clonotype was detected ten times or more. The chain employs TRBV6-1 and TRBJ1-6, with D perhaps matching TRBD1 (5 bases). There are 15 residues in the CDR3. V lost 8 bases, J lost 6 bases, and 17 bases lay in between. Germline lookup yields CDR1 MNHNS and CDR2 SASEGT. The CDR3 here is CASRSGAGPNSPLHF. The CDR3 DNA sequence: TGTGCCAGCCGTAGCGGGGCAGGGCCTAATTCACCCCTCCACTTT.

This clonotype has ten or more counts. The gene calls are TRBV20-1 and TRBJ2-3; 10 nucleotides agree with TRBD2. The germline V gene has CDR1 DFQATT and CDR2 SNEGSKA (reference sequence). V shed 3 bases, J shed 0 bases, and the junction held 3 bases outside the gene matches. CDR3 length: 15 amino acids. The CDR3 sequence is CSASLTSGSTDTQYF. CDR3 sequence (DNA): TGCAGTGCTAGCCTGACTAGCGGGAGCACAGATACGCAGTATTTT.

This clonotype was seen only a few times. The rearrangement joins TRBV29-1 to TRBJ2-5; no reliable D call. The CDR3 sequence is 12 residues long. The germline V gene has CDR1 SQVTM and CDR2 ANQGSEA. The V and J ends lost 4 bases and 1 base respectively, with 7 bases between them. The DNA of the CDR3 is TGCAGCGTTGTGTCAGCCCAAGAGACCCAGTACTTC. Its protein is CSVVSAQETQYF.

This clonotype was counted at least ten times. The J gene is TRBJ2-7, the V gene TRBV25-1; 7 nucleotides match TRBD1. Trimming removed 3 bases from V and 6 bases from J; junction bases left unmatched: 8. This CDR3 is 14 amino acids long. CDR1 is MGHDK, CDR2 SYGVNS, per germline. CDR3 region: CASSDPDRVGEQYF. The CDR3 DNA follows: TGTGCCAGCAGTGATCCTGACAGGGTCGGCGAGCAGTACTTC.

Remarks on this clonotype: At one boundary the junction diverges from the germline segment, which might be a read error. The chain has TRBV5-1 and TRBJ2-7; perhaps TRBD2 as D (5 bases). Germline CDR1 is SGHRS and CDR2 is YFSETQ. The length of the CDR3 is 15 residues. The CDR3 reads CASSLAWASRDEQHF. Written as DNA, the CDR3 is TGCGCCAGCAGCTTGGCCTGGGCTAGCCGCGACGAGCAGCACTTC. Together with reference TRBV5-1 and TRBJ2-7, the CDR3 gives the full variable domain: KAGVTQTPRYLIKTRGQQVTLSCSPISGHRSVSWYQQTPGQGLQFLFEYFSETQRNKGNFPGRFSGRQFSNSRSEMNVSTLELGDSALYLCASSLAWASRDEQHFGPGTRLTVT.

This clonotype occurred a few times. The chain joins TRBV19 to TRBJ2-5; possible D gene TRBD1, 6 bases. This CDR3 spans 13 amino acids. Germline-derived CDR1 and CDR2 are LNHDA and SQIVND (reference sequence). V gave up 3 bases and J gave up 4 bases, with 9 bases separating them. The CDR3 DNA follows: TGTGCCAGTAGTATGGGACACCCAGAGACCCAGTACTTC. Protein product: CASSMGHPETQYF. Variable domain in full (rest from reference TRBV19 and TRBJ2-5): DGGITQSPKYLFRKEGQNVTLSCEQNLNHDAMYWYRQDPGQGLRLIYYSQIVNDFQKGDIAEGYSVSREKKESFPLTVTSAQKNPTAFYLCASSMGHPETQYFGPGTRLLVL.

As to this clonotype: Just one base apart from a much larger clone, this may be a read error. In nucleotides, the CDR3 is TGTGCCAGCACCCATCCTAGCGGCCCATTCAACGAGCAGTACTTC. Translating gives CASTHPSGPFNEQYF. This rearrangement joins TRBV3-1 to TRBJ2-7; 7 bases agree with TRBD2. Germline assignment: CDR1 LGHDT and CDR2 YNNKEL (reference sequence). Unmatched junction bases numbered 14, after V lost 7 bases and J lost 5 bases. The CDR3 loop spans 15 amino acids.

This clonotype was recorded at least ten times. The chain has TRBV20-1 and TRBJ1-2; no clear D. The CDR3 has 14 amino acids. Trimming stripped 6 bases from V and 4 bases from J, with 18 bases between. CDR1 is DFQATT, CDR2 SNEGSKA, per germline (reference sequence). This chain's CDR3 is CSAKEGGQIYGYTF. CDR3 DNA sequence: TGCAGTGCGAAGGAGGGAGGGCAGATCTATGGCTACACCTTC.

CDR3 loop: CASSEGQLTQPQHF. CDR3 nucleotides: TGTGCCAGCAGTGAGGGGCAGCTAACCCAGCCCCAGCATTTT. V gene TRBV2 combines with J gene TRBJ1-5, with a tentative D call TRBD1 (5 bases). Trimming cost V 3 bases and J 7 bases, with 13 bases left between them. Germline CDR1 SNHLY, CDR2 FYNNEI. The CDR3 has 14 amino acids.

The chain couples TRBV5-1 to TRBJ2-1; possibly TRBD1 or TRBD2 for D (7 bases each). The germline gives CDR1 SGHRS, CDR2 YFSETQ. This CDR3 has 16 amino acids. Trimming pared 4 bases from V and 2 bases from J, leaving 16 bases between. The CDR3 region has the DNA TGCGCCAGCAGCCCCCAGGGGGGGGCCACCTACAATGAGCAGTTCTTC. This translates into CASSPQGGATYNEQFF.

This clonotype was seen many times. The chain joins TRBV7-9 to TRBJ2-3; D may be TRBD1 or TRBD2 (6 bases each). V was clipped by 2 bases and J by 6 bases, with 12 bases between them. The CDR3 contains 14 residues. The germline V gene has CDR1 SEHNR and CDR2 FQNEAQ (reference sequence). The chain's CDR3 is CASSLRGEEDTQYF. CDR3 coding DNA: TGTGCCAGCAGCTTAAGGGGGGAAGAGGATACGCAGTATTTT. Combining the CDR3 with reference TRBV7-9 and TRBJ2-3 gives the whole variable domain DTGVSQNPRHKITKRGQNVTFRCDPISEHNRLYWYRQTLGQGPEFLTYFQNEAQLEKSRLLSDRFSAERPKGSFSTLEIQRTEQGDSAMYLCASSLRGEEDTQYFGPGTRLTVL.

This clonotype appeared many times. The gene calls are TRBV15 and TRBJ2-1; D gene ambiguous. V was cut by 0 bases and J by 9 bases, with 12 bases left in between. CDR3 length: 14 residues. Germline V CDR1 and CDR2: LNHNV, YYDKDF (reference sequence). CDR3 residues: CATSREGSVSEQFF. Written as DNA, the CDR3 is TGTGCCACCAGCAGAGAAGGCAGCGTTAGTGAGCAGTTCTTC.

This clonotype was picked up many times. J is TRBJ2-7 and V is TRBV5-1; D unresolved. V was pared by 0 bases and J by 3 bases, with 10 bases between. The CDR3 is 14 residues long. Germline CDR1 SGHRS, CDR2 YFSETQ. The CDR3 DNA reads as TGCGCCAGCAGCTTGGCTAGTCTCGGCTACGAGCAGTACTTC. Translating it yields CASSLASLGYEQYF.

This clonotype has a count of ten or more. DNA for the CDR3: TGTGCCAGCAGACAAGGACAGAACAATCAGCCCCAGCATTTT. It codes for CASRQGQNNQPQHF. The chain links TRBV12-3 or TRBV12-4 to TRBJ1-5; maybe TRBD1 (6 bases). The CDR3 covers 14 residues. The V gene lost 6 bases and the J gene lost 3 bases, with 12 bases spanning the gap.

This clonotype has a count of ten or more. The chain's CDR3 is CASSTGGMGELFF. The CDR3 DNA follows: TGTGCCAGCAGTACAGGGGGTATGGGGGAGCTGTTTTTT. The rearrangement uses TRBV7-2 and TRBJ2-2; 8 nucleotides line up with TRBD1. This CDR3 has 13 amino acids. The junction had 5 bases not matched to a gene; V was cut back by 6 bases and J by 8 bases. Germline assignment: CDR1 SGHTA and CDR2 FQGNSA.

There are many counts of this clonotype. The chain couples TRBV5-5 to TRBJ2-1, with D tentatively TRBD1 or TRBD2 (6 bases each). Trimming removed 7 bases at V and 4 bases at J, with 18 bases between. The CDR3 is made up of 15 amino acids. The germline CDR1 and CDR2 sequences are SGHKS and YYEKEE (reference sequence). CDR3 in amino acids: CASVGGDGPYNEQFF. The CDR3 nucleotides are TGTGCCAGCGTGGGGGGCGACGGTCCATACAATGAGCAGTTCTTC.

This clonotype was observed at least ten times. V gene TRBV11-2 combines with J gene TRBJ2-5, with 7 bases lining up with TRBD2. J gave up 2 bases and V 5 bases, and 8 bases lay outside the gene matches. CDR3 length: 15 residues. Germline V gene data show CDR1 as SGHAT and CDR2 as FQNNGV. CDR3 bases: TGTGCCAGCAGCCCACGACTAGCCAGTCAAGAGACCCAGTACTTC. As protein: CASSPRLASQETQYF.

This clonotype was observed many times. The chain has TRBV12-3 or TRBV12-4 and TRBJ2-3; no reliable D call. This CDR3 comprises 11 residues. Between the trimmed V and J ends, which lost 5 bases and 5 bases, there was a span of 5 bases. CDR3 residues: CASSQRDTQYF. The CDR3 nucleotides read TGTGCCAGCAGTCAAAGAGATACGCAGTATTTT.

This clonotype appeared many times. J is TRBJ2-1 and V is TRBV21-1; the D call in the table, TRBD1, was not verified against the DNA. TRBV21-1 is a known pseudogene. The CDR3 has 19 amino acids. CDR3: CASSKGGVDLFLSYNEQFF. The CDR3 nucleotides are TGTGCCAGCAGCAAAGGGGGGGTGGATTTATTCCTCTCCTACAATGAGCAGTTCTTC.

This clonotype was seen more than once but under ten times. V gene TRBV30 combines with J gene TRBJ2-4; 11 positions agree with TRBD2. The length of the CDR3 is 15 residues. After removal of 3 bases from V and 0 bases from J, the junction contained 1 base not matched to a gene. Germline V CDR1 and CDR2: GTSNPN, SVGIG (reference sequence). The CDR3 DNA sequence: TGTGCCTGGAGAGGACTAGCGGGAGCCAAAAACATTCAGTACTTC. Translated, it gives CAWRGLAGAKNIQYF.

This clonotype showed up just a few times. The genes are TRBV2 and TRBJ2-5; either TRBD1 or TRBD2 may fit D (5 bases each). CDR1 is SNHLY and CDR2 is FYNNEI in the germline V gene. The CDR3 extends over 13 amino acids. The ends were cut back, 4 bases at V and 7 bases at J, with 13 bases in the middle. The CDR3 here is CASSVGVEGTQYF. The DNA of the CDR3 is TGTGCCAGCAGTGTGGGGGTAGAGGGGACCCAGTACTTC.

This clonotype was detected a few times. The chain uses TRBV5-5 and TRBJ1-5, with 7 bases matching TRBD1. V was clipped by 1 base and J by 2 bases; unmatched bases: 6. CDR3 length equals 16 residues. Germline CDR1 SGHKS, CDR2 YYEKEE (reference sequence). CDR3 loop: CASSLTGERGNQPQHF. The DNA for the CDR3 is TGTGCCAGCAGCTTGACAGGGGAGAGGGGCAATCAGCCCCAGCATTTT.

The chain joins TRBV15 to TRBJ1-4; a weak D match, TRBD1 (6 bases). The CDR3 is 16 amino acids. CDR1 is LNHNV and CDR2 is YYDKDF in the germline V gene (reference sequence). Trimming pared 1 base from V and 7 bases from J, leaving 16 bases between. The CDR3 nucleotides are TGTGCCACCAGCAGAGCAATGCCAGGGGAGGGTGAAAAACTGTTTTTT. Its protein is CATSRAMPGEGEKLFF.

This clonotype was seen at least ten times. The rearrangement joins TRBV7-3 to TRBJ2-5, with TRBD2 matching 10 bases. Trimming removed 5 bases from V and 5 bases from J; junction bases left unmatched: 11. Germline loops: CDR1 SGHTA, CDR2 FQGTGA. This CDR3 has 16 amino acids. CDR3 nucleotide sequence: TGTGCCAGCAGCCTCTCTAGCGGGGGAATGGGGGAGACCCAGTACTTC. Translating gives CASSLSSGGMGETQYF.